The T cell receptor (beta chain) under discussion was sequenced for a study of T cell responses to AZD1222 COVID-19 vaccine. Findings and caveats of the study: Baseline seropositivity occurred in only 5 to 7 AZD1222 recipients. When two AZD1222 doses had been given, Spike-specific TCR breadth and depth rose.

Germline CDR1 and CDR2: SGHRS and YFSETQ. Trimming left V 0 bases short and J 1 base short, with 10 bases between. The CDR3 has 15 amino acids. For this clone: Its antigen is not known.

Combined were second doses at about 4 or about 12 weeks. The assay was immunoSEQ multiplex PCR, and TCRdb's table has in-frame clones only and misses some. The sample yields 130,000 to 150,000 clones, roughly 91% seen once. The sample here was peripheral blood, taken 28 days after the second AZD1222 dose. This TCR came from an adult who received the AZD1222 COVID-19 vaccine. The chain carries TRBV5-1 and TRBJ1-1, with a tentative D call TRBD1 (6 bases). CDR3 protein: CASSLDRASNTEAFF. The CDR3 DNA is TGCGCCAGCAGCTTGGACAGGGCCTCGAACACTGAAGCTTTCTTT.